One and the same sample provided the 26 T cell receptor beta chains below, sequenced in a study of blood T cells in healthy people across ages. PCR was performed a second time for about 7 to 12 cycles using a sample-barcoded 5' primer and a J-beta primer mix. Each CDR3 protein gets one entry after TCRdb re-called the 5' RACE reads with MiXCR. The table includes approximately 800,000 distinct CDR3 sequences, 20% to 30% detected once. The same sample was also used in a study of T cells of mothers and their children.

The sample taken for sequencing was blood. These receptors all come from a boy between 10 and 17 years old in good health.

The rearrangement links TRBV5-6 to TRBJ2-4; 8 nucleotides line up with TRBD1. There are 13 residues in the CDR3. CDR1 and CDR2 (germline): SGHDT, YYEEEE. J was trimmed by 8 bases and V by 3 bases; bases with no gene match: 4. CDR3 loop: CASSYDRGYIQYF. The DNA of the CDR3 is TGTGCCAGCAGCTACGACAGGGGTTACATTCAGTACTTC.

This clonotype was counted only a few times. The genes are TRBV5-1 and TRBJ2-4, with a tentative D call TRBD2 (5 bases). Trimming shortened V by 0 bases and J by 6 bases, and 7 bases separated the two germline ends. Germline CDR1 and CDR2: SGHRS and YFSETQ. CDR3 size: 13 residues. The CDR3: CASSLEDLNIQYF. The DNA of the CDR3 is TGCGCCAGCAGCTTGGAGGACTTAAACATTCAGTACTTC.

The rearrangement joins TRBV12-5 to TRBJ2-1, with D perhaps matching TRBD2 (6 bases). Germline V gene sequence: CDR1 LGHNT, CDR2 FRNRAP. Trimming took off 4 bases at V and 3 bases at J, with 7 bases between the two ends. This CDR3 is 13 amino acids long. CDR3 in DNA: TGTGCTAGTGGTTCTAGCGACTACAATGAGCAGTTCTTC. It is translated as CASGSSDYNEQFF.

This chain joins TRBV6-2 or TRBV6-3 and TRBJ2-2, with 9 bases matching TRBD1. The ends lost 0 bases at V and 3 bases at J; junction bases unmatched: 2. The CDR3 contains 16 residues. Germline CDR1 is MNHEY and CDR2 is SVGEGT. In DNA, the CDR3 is TGTGCCAGCAGTTACTCTGGACAGGGGTACACCGGGGAGCTGTTTTTT. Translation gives CASSYSGQGYTGELFF.

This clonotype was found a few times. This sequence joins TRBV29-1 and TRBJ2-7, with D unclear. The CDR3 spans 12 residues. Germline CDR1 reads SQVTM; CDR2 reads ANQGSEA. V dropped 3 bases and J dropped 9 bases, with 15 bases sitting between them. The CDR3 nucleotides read TGCAGCGTTGAGTCTCTAGAACGGGTGCAGTACTTC. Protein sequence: CSVESLERVQYF.

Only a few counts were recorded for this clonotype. The CDR3 reads CASSFTWRGSYNEQFF. CDR3 bases: TGTGCCAGCAGCTTCACGTGGAGGGGTTCCTACAATGAGCAGTTCTTC. The V gene is TRBV7-2, the J gene TRBJ2-1, with D perhaps matching TRBD2 (6 bases). The CDR3 has 16 residues. The germline V gene encodes CDR1 SGHTA and CDR2 FQGNSA. V dropped 3 bases and J dropped 1 base, with 13 bases sitting between them.

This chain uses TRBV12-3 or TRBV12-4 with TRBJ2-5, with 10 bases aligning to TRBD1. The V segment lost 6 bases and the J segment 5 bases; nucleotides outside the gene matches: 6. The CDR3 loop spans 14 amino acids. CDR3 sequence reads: CASSPDRGYETQYF. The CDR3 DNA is TGTGCCAGCAGCCCGGACAGGGGGTATGAGACCCAGTACTTC.

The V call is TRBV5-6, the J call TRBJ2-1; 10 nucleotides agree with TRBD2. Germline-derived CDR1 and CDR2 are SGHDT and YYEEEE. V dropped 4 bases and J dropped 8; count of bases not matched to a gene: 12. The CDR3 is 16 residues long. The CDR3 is CASSPDLAGDPHEQFF. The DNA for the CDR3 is TGTGCCAGCAGCCCGGACCTAGCGGGGGATCCCCATGAGCAGTTCTTC.

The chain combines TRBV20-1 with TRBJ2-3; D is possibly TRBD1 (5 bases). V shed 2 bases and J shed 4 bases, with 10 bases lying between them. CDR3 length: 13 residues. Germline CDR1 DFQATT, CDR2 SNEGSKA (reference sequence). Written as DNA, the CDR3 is TGCAGTGCTAGACGTATGACAGCAGATACGCAGTATTTT. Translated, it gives CSARRMTADTQYF.

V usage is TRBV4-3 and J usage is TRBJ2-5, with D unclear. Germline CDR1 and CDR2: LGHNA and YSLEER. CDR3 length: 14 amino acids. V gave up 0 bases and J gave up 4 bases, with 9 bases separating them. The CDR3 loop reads CASSQDGLRETQYF. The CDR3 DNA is TGCGCCAGCAGCCAAGATGGGTTGAGAGAGACCCAGTACTTC.

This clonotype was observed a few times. The CDR3 region is CASTAGHFYEQYF. The CDR3 DNA sequence: TGTGCCAGCACCGCAGGACACTTCTACGAGCAGTACTTC. This chain connects TRBV28 to TRBJ2-7; a possible D gene is TRBD1 (5 bases). This CDR3 contains 13 residues. Trimming pared 7 bases from V and 3 bases from J, leaving 13 bases between. Germline V CDR1 and CDR2: MDHEN, SYDVKM.

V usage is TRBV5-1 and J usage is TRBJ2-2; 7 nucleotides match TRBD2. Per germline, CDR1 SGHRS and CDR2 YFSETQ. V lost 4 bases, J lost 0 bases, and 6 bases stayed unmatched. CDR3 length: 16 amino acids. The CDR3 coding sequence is TGCGCCAGCAGCCGGACGGCGGGGGCGAACACCGGGGAGCTGTTTTTT. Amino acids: CASSRTAGANTGELFF. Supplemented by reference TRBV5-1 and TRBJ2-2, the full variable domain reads KAGVTQTPRYLIKTRGQQVTLSCSPISGHRSVSWYQQTPGQGLQFLFEYFSETQRNKGNFPGRFSGRQFSNSRSEMNVSTLELGDSALYLCASSRTAGANTGELFFGEGSRLTVL.

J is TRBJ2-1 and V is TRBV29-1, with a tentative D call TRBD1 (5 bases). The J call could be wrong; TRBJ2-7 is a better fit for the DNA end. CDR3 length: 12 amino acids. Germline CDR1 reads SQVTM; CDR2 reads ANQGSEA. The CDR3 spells CSVGKLRGEQYF. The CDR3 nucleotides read TGCAGCGTTGGGAAGCTAAGGGGCGAGCAGTACTTC.

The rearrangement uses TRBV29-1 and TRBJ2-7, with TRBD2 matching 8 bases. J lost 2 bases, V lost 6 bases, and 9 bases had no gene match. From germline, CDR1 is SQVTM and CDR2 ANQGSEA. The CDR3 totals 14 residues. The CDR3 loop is CSVEPLAETYEQYF. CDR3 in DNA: TGCAGCGTCGAACCACTAGCGGAAACCTACGAGCAGTACTTC.

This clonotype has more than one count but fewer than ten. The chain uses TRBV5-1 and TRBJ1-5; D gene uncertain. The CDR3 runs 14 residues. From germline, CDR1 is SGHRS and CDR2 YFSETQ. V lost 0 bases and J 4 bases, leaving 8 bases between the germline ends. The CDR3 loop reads CASSLAPGNQPQHF. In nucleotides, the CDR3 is TGCGCCAGCAGCTTGGCACCAGGTAATCAGCCCCAGCATTTT. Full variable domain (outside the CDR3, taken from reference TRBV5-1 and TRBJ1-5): KAGVTQTPRYLIKTRGQQVTLSCSPISGHRSVSWYQQTPGQGLQFLFEYFSETQRNKGNFPGRFSGRQFSNSRSEMNVSTLELGDSALYLCASSLAPGNQPQHFGDGTRLSIL.

The DNA for the CDR3 is TGCAGCGTTGAAGATCAAGCCGGGTACAATGAGCAGTTCTTC. Encoded protein: CSVEDQAGYNEQFF. The chain has TRBV29-1 and TRBJ2-1; D not certain. There are 14 residues in the CDR3. Trimming removed 0 bases at V and 4 bases at J, with 10 bases between. Germline-derived CDR1 and CDR2 are SQVTM and ANQGSEA.

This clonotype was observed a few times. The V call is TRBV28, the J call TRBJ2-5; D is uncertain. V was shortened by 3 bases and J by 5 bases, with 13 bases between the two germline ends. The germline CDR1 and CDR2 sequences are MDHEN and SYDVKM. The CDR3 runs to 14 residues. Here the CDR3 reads CASSFSVASETQYF. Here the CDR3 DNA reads TGTGCCAGCAGTTTTTCCGTGGCGAGCGAGACCCAGTACTTC.

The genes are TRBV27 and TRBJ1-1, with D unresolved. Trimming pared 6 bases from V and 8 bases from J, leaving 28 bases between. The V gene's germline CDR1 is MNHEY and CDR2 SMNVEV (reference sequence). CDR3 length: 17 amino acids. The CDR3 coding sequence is TGTGCCAGCAGGCTAAACGGGGTTAGGGTAATGGGCACCGAAGCTTTCTTT. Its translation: CASRLNGVRVMGTEAFF.

The CDR3 DNA sequence: TGTGCCAGCAGTCCCTCGGCGGCAGGGGAGTACCAAGAGACCCAGTACTTC. It specifies CASSPSAAGEYQETQYF. This rearrangement joins TRBV28 to TRBJ2-5; maybe TRBD1 (6 bases). Trimming left V 5 bases short and J 0 bases short, with 19 bases between. CDR3 length equals 17 residues. The germline gives CDR1 MDHEN, CDR2 SYDVKM. Supplemented by reference TRBV28 and TRBJ2-5, the full variable domain reads DVKVTQSSRYLVKRTGEKVFLECVQDMDHENMFWYRQDPGLGLRLIYFSYDVKMKEKGDIPEGYSVSREKKERFSLILESASTNQTSMYLCASSPSAAGEYQETQYFGPGTRLLVL.

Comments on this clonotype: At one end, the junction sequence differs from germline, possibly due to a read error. The DNA of the CDR3 is TGTGCCATCAGTGAGTACCTTGCCGGGGGTGTCTACGAGCAGCACTTC. Translated: CAISEYLAGGVYEQHF. The rearrangement uses TRBV10-3 and TRBJ2-7; tentatively, D is TRBD2 (6 bases). There are 16 residues in the CDR3. Germline CDR1 is ENHRY and CDR2 is SYGVKD.

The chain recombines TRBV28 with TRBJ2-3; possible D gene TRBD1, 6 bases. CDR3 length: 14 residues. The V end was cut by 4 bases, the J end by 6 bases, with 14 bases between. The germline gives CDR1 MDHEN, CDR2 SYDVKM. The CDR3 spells CASSSTVDRDTQYF. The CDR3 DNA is TGTGCCAGCAGTTCCACAGTCGACAGGGATACGCAGTATTTT.

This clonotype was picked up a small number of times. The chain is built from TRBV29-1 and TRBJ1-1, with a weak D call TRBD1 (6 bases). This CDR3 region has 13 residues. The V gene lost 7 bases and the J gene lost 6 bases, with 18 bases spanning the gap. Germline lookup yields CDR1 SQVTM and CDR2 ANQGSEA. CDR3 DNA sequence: TGCAGCGCCCGGATACAGGGAGTGGCTGAAGCTTTCTTT. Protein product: CSARIQGVAEAFF.

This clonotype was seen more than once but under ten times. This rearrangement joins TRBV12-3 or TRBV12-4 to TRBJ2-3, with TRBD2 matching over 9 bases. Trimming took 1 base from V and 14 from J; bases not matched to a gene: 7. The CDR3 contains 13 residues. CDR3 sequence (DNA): TGTGCCAGCAGTTTAGATCTAGCGGGGTCGTTGTATTTT. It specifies CASSLDLAGSLYF.

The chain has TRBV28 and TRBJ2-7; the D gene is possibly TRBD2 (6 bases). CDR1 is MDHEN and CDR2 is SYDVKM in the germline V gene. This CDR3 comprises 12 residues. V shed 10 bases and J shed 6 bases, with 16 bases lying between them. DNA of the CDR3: TGTGCCACCCCAGGGCCGGAGGGCGAGCAGTACTTC. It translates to CATPGPEGEQYF.

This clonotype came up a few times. The CDR3, as DNA: TGTGCCAGCAGCCCCCCGTACAAGTCCGGTGATGAGCAGTTCTTC. It codes for CASSPPYKSGDEQFF. This chain joins TRBV7-9 and TRBJ2-1; D is unclear. Germline CDR1 reads SEHNR; CDR2 reads FQNEAQ (reference sequence). This CDR3 region has 15 residues. V was clipped by 5 bases and J by 8 bases, with 19 bases between them.

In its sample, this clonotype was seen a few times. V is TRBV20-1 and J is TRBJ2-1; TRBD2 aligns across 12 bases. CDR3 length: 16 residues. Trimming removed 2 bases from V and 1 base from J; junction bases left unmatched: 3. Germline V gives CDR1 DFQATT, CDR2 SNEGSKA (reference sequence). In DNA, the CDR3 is TGCAGTGCTAGACTAGCGGGAGGGTCGTCCTACAATGAGCAGTTCTTC. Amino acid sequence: CSARLAGGSSYNEQFF.